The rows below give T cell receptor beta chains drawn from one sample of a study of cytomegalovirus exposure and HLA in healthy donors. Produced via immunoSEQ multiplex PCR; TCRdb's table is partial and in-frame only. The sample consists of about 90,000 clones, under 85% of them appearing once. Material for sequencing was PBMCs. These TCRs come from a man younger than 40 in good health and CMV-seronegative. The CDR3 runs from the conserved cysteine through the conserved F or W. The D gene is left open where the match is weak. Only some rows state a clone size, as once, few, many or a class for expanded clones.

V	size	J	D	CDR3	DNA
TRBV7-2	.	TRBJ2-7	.	CASSLAAEQYF	TGTGCCAGCAGCTTAGCAGCCGAGCAGTACTTC
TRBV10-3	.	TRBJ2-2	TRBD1	CAISGRTGEITGELFF	TGTGCCATCAGTGGCCGGACAGGGGAAATCACCGGGGAGCTGTTTTTT
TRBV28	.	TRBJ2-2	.	CASRPQPGVTGRGELFF	TGTGCCAGCAGGCCGCAGCCGGGTGTGACCGGCCGCGGGGAGCTGTTTTTT
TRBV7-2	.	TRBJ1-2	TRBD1	CASSNTGQGYGYTF	TGTGCCAGCAGCAATACGGGACAGGGCTATGGCTACACCTTC
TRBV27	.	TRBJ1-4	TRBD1	CASSPYSTGEAEKLFF	TGTGCCAGCAGTCCGTACTCGACAGGGGAGGCGGAAAAACTGTTTTTT
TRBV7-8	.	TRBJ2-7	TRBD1	CASSSGTGAYEQYF	TGTGCCAGCAGCTCCGGGACAGGGGCCTACGAGCAGTACTTC
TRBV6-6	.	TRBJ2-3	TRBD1	CASSLTGVDTQYF	TGTGCCAGCAGTTTAACAGGGGTAGATACGCAGTATTTT
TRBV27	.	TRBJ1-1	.	CASSFNPRDTEAFF	TGTGCCAGCAGTTTTAATCCACGGGACACTGAAGCTTTCTTT
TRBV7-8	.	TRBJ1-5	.	CASSLVGGGQGQPQHF	TGTGCCAGCAGCTTAGTGGGCGGAGGGCAAGGTCAGCCCCAGCATTTT
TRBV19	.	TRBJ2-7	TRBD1	CASRPTGANYEQYF	TGTGCCAGTAGGCCGACAGGGGCAAACTACGAGCAGTACTTC
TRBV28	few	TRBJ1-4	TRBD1	CASSPPGQLNEKLFF	TGTGCCAGCAGTCCACCGGGACAGCTAAATGAAAAACTGTTTTTT
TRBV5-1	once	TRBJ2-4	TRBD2	CASRAGVKNIQYF	TGCGCCAGCCGCGCGGGGGTTAAAAACATTCAGTACTTC
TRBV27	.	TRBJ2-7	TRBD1	CASSPGTGFDYEQYF	TGTGCCAGCAGCCCTGGGACAGGGTTCGACTACGAGCAGTACTTC
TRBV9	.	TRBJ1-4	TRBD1	CASSGRQGGRANEKLFF	TGTGCCAGCAGCGGGCGACAGGGGGGGAGGGCTAATGAAAAACTGTTTTTT
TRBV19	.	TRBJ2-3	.	CASSVDLDEADTQYF	TGTGCCAGTAGTGTGGACTTGGACGAAGCAGATACGCAGTATTTT
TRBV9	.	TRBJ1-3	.	CASSVEDASGRTIYF	TGTGCCAGCAGCGTCGAGGATGCGTCAGGGCGGACCATATATTTT
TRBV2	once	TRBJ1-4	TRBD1	CASSPGQEKLFF	TGTGCCAGCAGTCCGGGACAGGAAAAACTGTTTTTT
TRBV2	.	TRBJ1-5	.	CASRAETGDSNQPQHF	TGTGCCAGCAGAGCAGAGACAGGAGATAGCAATCAGCCCCAGCATTTT
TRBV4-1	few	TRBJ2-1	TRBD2	CASRNPTSGGPKEQFF	TGCGCCAGCAGAAACCCGACTAGCGGGGGACCCAAGGAGCAGTTCTTC
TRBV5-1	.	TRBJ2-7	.	CASRPGEPYEQYF	TGCGCCAGCAGGCCAGGGGAGCCCTACGAGCAGTACTTC
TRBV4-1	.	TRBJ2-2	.	CASSQDFDSANTGELFF	TGCGCCAGCAGCCAAGATTTTGACAGCGCGAACACCGGGGAGCTGTTTTTT
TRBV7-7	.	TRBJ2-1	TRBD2	CASSPGLAYNEQFF	TGTGCCAGCAGCCCGGGACTAGCCTACAATGAGCAGTTCTTC